Shown below are 27 T cell receptor beta chains from a single sample sequenced in a study of cytomegalovirus exposure and HLA in healthy donors (TCRdb year 2017). The library was prepared using the immunoSEQ multiplex PCR assay. For the multiplex PCR, a mixture combining 60 forward primers for TCR Vbeta segments and 13 reverse primers for TCR Jbeta segments was used. In its TCRdb copy, this immuneACCESS table keeps in-frame sequences only and misses some clones. Where compared with another copy, unresolved V genes explain less than half of these, and the others have no known cause. The sample profile shows approximately 76,000 clones; roughly 60% of them were found once. The biggest ten clones account for 5.7% of the sample. Sequencing used PBMCs. These receptors were collected from a man aged 30-40 years in good health and CMV-seropositive.

CDR3 residues: CASAEASGVRADTQYF. The CDR3 DNA reads as TGTGCCAGCGCCGAGGCGAGCGGGGTAAGAGCAGATACGCAGTATTTT. The V and J genes are TRBV7-2 and TRBJ2-3; 7 bases agree with TRBD2. The CDR3 sequence is 16 residues long. The V segment lost 8 bases and the J segment 4 bases; nucleotides outside the gene matches: 15. The germline V gene encodes CDR1 SGHTA and CDR2 FQGNSA.

The chain couples TRBV19 to TRBJ2-1; D is ambiguous. The CDR3 covers 11 residues. Germline CDR1 and CDR2: LNHDA and SQIVND (reference sequence). V was shortened by 3 bases and J by 9 bases, with 6 bases between the two germline ends. The CDR3 DNA is TGTGCCAGTAGTATTCCAGGTGAGCAGTTCTTC. Translating gives CASSIPGEQFF.

This chain uses TRBV7-9 with TRBJ2-1; 9 bases match TRBD1. This CDR3 is 15 amino acids long. Per the germline V gene, CDR1 is SEHNR and CDR2 is FQNEAQ (reference sequence). J lost 7 bases, V lost 3 bases, and 7 bases had no gene match. The CDR3 loop reads CASSLPWTGVNEQFF. CDR3 nucleotides: TGTGCCAGCAGCTTGCCCTGGACAGGGGTGAATGAGCAGTTCTTC.

This sequence joins TRBV7-9 and TRBJ2-3, with 8 bases that match TRBD2. V lost 1 base, J lost 6 bases, and 9 bases stayed unmatched. Germline V gene data show CDR1 as SEHNR and CDR2 as FQNEAQ (reference sequence). The CDR3 covers 16 residues. The CDR3 DNA follows: TGTGCCAGCAGCTTAGTACTCGGGGGGGCTGTGGATACGCAGTATTTT. Its protein product is CASSLVLGGAVDTQYF.

This clone is medium-sized within its sample. The CDR3 protein is CASRTGSTNEKLFF. The CDR3 DNA is TGTGCCAGCAGAACGGGATCAACTAATGAAAAACTGTTTTTT. The V call is TRBV6-1, the J call TRBJ1-4; D ambiguous. The CDR3 has 14 residues. The V gene lost 6 bases and the J gene lost 0 bases, with 8 bases spanning the gap. CDR1 is MNHNS and CDR2 is SASEGT in the germline V gene.

The chain is built from TRBV7-2 and TRBJ1-5; D perhaps matches TRBD1 (5 bases). V was shortened by 0 bases and J by 6 bases, with 12 bases between the two germline ends. In germline, CDR1 is SGHTA, CDR2 FQGNSA. The CDR3 covers 15 residues. CDR3 loop: CASSLAGNQGQPQHF. The CDR3 region has the DNA TGTGCCAGCAGCTTAGCGGGGAATCAGGGTCAGCCCCAGCATTTT.

This clone was seen more than once but under ten times. This chain's CDR3 is CASSRGRTGGSYEQYF. CDR3 nucleotides: TGTGCCAGCAGCCGGGGAAGGACGGGAGGGAGTTACGAGCAGTACTTC. The V call is TRBV11-1, the J call TRBJ2-7; 8 bases map to TRBD2. V lost 5 bases and J lost 4; bases outside the gene matches: 13. Germline-derived CDR1 and CDR2 are SGHAT and FQDESV (reference sequence). This CDR3 is built from 16 residues.

This clone was recorded once. This chain joins TRBV4-1 and TRBJ2-1; D might be TRBD2 (6 bases). Trimming removed 5 bases from V and 0 bases from J, with 11 bases in between. The CDR3 consists of 15 residues. The V gene's germline CDR1 is MGHRA and CDR2 YSYEKL. CDR3 sequence: CASSWDFSSYNEQFF. The CDR3 coding sequence is TGCGCCAGCAGCTGGGACTTCAGCTCCTACAATGAGCAGTTCTTC.

The V gene is TRBV7-6, the J gene TRBJ2-2; unclear D gene. With 4 bases removed from V and 2 bases from J, the gap between germline ends came to 14 bases. The CDR3 sequence is 16 residues long. Germline CDR1 SGHVS, CDR2 FNYEAQ. The CDR3 protein is CASSSQNPENTGELFF. In nucleotides, the CDR3 is TGTGCCAGCAGCTCCCAGAACCCCGAAAACACCGGGGAGCTGTTTTTT.

The rearrangement links TRBV1 to TRBJ1-1; the D call TRBD1 from the table was never checked on the DNA. TRBV1 is a known pseudogene. There are 16 residues in the CDR3. CDR3 protein: CTSSQQGRTSYTEAFF. For the CDR3, the DNA is TGCACCAGCAGCCAACAGGGGCGGACCTCCTACACTGAAGCTTTCTTT.

This chain links TRBV29-1 with TRBJ2-7; the D gene is possibly TRBD2 (5 bases). Looked up from germline, CDR1 is SQVTM and CDR2 is ANQGSEA. The CDR3 sequence is 12 residues long. V lost 6 bases and J 3 bases, leaving 12 bases between the germline ends. The CDR3 here is CSVPEGGYEQYF. In DNA form, the CDR3 reads TGCAGCGTCCCCGAGGGCGGCTACGAGCAGTACTTC.

The chain combines TRBV7-8 with TRBJ2-3; no firm D call. CDR1 is SGHVS, CDR2 FQNEAQ, per germline. V was clipped by 5 bases and J by 1 base, with 13 bases between them. The CDR3 contains 15 residues. CDR3 sequence reads: CASSPALRGTDTQYF. The CDR3 DNA sequence: TGTGCCAGCAGCCCCGCCCTTCGGGGCACAGATACGCAGTATTTT.

DNA of the CDR3: TGCGCCAGCAGTTGGACAGGGGCTCCAGATACGCAGTATTTT. Encoded protein: CASSWTGAPDTQYF. The J gene is TRBJ2-3, the V gene TRBV5-1; 9 nucleotides agree with TRBD1. CDR1 is SGHRS, CDR2 YFSETQ, per germline. With 5 bases clipped from V and 4 bases from J, the junction kept 5 bases outside the gene matches. The CDR3 is 14 residues long.

This clone was observed a handful of times. This sequence joins TRBV28 and TRBJ2-2; 7 bases are shared with TRBD2. Unmatched junction bases numbered 5, after V lost 1 base and J lost 6 bases. Germline V gene data show CDR1 as MDHEN and CDR2 as SYDVKM. The CDR3 contains 15 residues. CDR3 region: CASSLSGGSSGELFF. The CDR3 nucleotides are TGTGCCAGCAGTTTATCTGGCGGGAGTTCCGGGGAGCTGTTTTTT.

V and J are TRBV7-2 and TRBJ2-5; the match to TRBD2 covers 7 bases. CDR3 length: 15 amino acids. The V segment lost 4 bases and the J segment 2 bases; nucleotides outside the gene matches: 7. Germline CDR1 SGHTA, CDR2 FQGNSA. The CDR3 DNA reads TGTGCCAGCAGCTCCGTCGGGAGGTGGCAAGAGACCCAGTACTTC. Translation gives CASSSVGRWQETQYF.

This clone was observed a few times. The chain links TRBV11-2 to TRBJ2-2; D might be TRBD2 (6 bases). Trimming cost V 2 bases and J 4 bases, with 14 bases left between them. CDR1 is SGHAT, CDR2 FQNNGV, per germline. The CDR3 loop spans 16 amino acids. CDR3 coding DNA: TGTGCCAGCAGCTTAAGCCGGGGGTCTGCCACCGGGGAGCTGTTTTTT. It is translated as CASSLSRGSATGELFF.

V gene TRBV18 combines with J gene TRBJ2-7; D may be TRBD1 (6 bases). Germline V lookup: CDR1 KGHSH, CDR2 LQKENI. V lost 3 bases and J lost 4, with 10 bases in between. This CDR3 spans 13 amino acids. Here the CDR3 reads CASSPGTSYEQYF. In DNA form, the CDR3 reads TGTGCCAGCTCACCGGGGACATCTTACGAGCAGTACTTC.

V is TRBV19 and J is TRBJ2-3; maybe TRBD1 (5 bases). CDR1 is LNHDA, CDR2 SQIVND, per germline (reference sequence). The CDR3 length is 14 residues. V was pared by 5 bases and J by 2 bases, with 11 bases between. The CDR3 spells CASSRDSSTDTQYF. CDR3 nucleotides: TGTGCCAGTAGTCGTGACAGTTCCACAGATACGCAGTATTTT.

V gene TRBV4-3 combines with J gene TRBJ2-5, with 7 bases matching TRBD2. Germline loops: CDR1 LGHNA, CDR2 YSLEER. The CDR3 spans 16 residues. V lost 4 bases to trimming and J lost 10 bases; unmatched junction nucleotides: 18. CDR3 protein: CASSRGGRGGERDQYF. CDR3 nucleotide sequence: TGCGCCAGCAGCCGCGGCGGGAGAGGAGGGGAGAGGGACCAGTACTTC.

The CDR3 DNA is TGCGCCAGCAGCTTAGACAGGGTTGGTTATGGCTACACCTTC. It encodes CASSLDRVGYGYTF. This rearrangement joins TRBV5-1 to TRBJ1-2; 7 bases match TRBD1. This CDR3 spans 14 amino acids. Germline V gene data show CDR1 as SGHRS and CDR2 as YFSETQ. Trimming took 2 bases from V and 5 from J; bases not matched to a gene: 6. Full variable domain (outside the CDR3, taken from reference TRBV5-1 and TRBJ1-2): KAGVTQTPRYLIKTRGQQVTLSCSPISGHRSVSWYQQTPGQGLQFLFEYFSETQRNKGNFPGRFSGRQFSNSRSEMNVSTLELGDSALYLCASSLDRVGYGYTFGSGTRLTVV.

V gene TRBV19 combines with J gene TRBJ1-2; 8 bases align to TRBD1. The CDR3 consists of 15 residues. CDR1 LNHDA and CDR2 SQIVND come from the germline V gene (reference sequence). Trimming removed 3 bases from V and 8 bases from J; junction bases left unmatched: 11. The CDR3 here is CASSISRGQVHGYTF. In nucleotides, the CDR3 is TGTGCCAGTAGTATCTCAAGGGGACAGGTTCACGGCTACACCTTC.

V is TRBV7-9 and J is TRBJ2-1; D is ambiguous. This CDR3 is built from 16 residues. V was shortened by 0 bases and J by 3 bases, with 12 bases between the two germline ends. Germline assignment: CDR1 SEHNR and CDR2 FQNEAQ (reference sequence). The CDR3 loop is CASSLAAARNYNEQFF. CDR3 bases: TGTGCCAGCAGCTTAGCGGCGGCCAGAAACTACAATGAGCAGTTCTTC. The full variable domain, in which reference TRBV7-9 and TRBJ2-1 provide the parts outside the CDR3, is DTGVSQNPRHKITKRGQNVTFRCDPISEHNRLYWYRQTLGQGPEFLTYFQNEAQLEKSRLLSDRFSAERPKGSFSTLEIQRTEQGDSAMYLCASSLAAARNYNEQFFGPGTRLTVL.

The rearrangement uses TRBV5-6 and TRBJ2-3; 7 bases match TRBD1. J gave up 2 bases and V 5 bases, and 17 bases lay outside the gene matches. The CDR3 length is 18 residues. Looked up from germline, CDR1 is SGHDT and CDR2 is YYEEEE. The DNA of the CDR3 is TGTGCCAGCAGGGGCAGGGGGTGGGTGGTAATTGACACAGATACGCAGTATTTT. This gives the protein CASRGRGWVVIDTDTQYF.

This clone was counted only a few times. The DNA of the CDR3 is TGCAGCGTTGAAAATTGGGCGGGAGAGGACTACGAGCAGTACTTC. Protein product: CSVENWAGEDYEQYF. This chain uses TRBV29-1 with TRBJ2-7; 7 bases agree with TRBD2. J lost 3 bases, V lost 2 bases, and 10 bases had no gene match. Germline CDR1 is SQVTM and CDR2 is ANQGSEA. This CDR3 is built from 15 residues.

This rearrangement joins TRBV28 to TRBJ1-2; 9 positions match TRBD1. The junction had 10 bases not matched to a gene; V was cut back by 5 bases and J by 3 bases. Germline lookup yields CDR1 MDHEN and CDR2 SYDVKM. This CDR3 has 16 amino acids. CDR3 loop: CASSRISTGGDYGYTF. The DNA of the CDR3 is TGTGCCAGCAGTCGGATAAGTACAGGGGGCGACTATGGCTACACCTTC.

This clone has just a few counts. The rearrangement links TRBV27 to TRBJ2-2; maybe TRBD1 (6 bases). There are 13 residues in the CDR3. CDR1 is MNHEY, CDR2 SMNVEV, per germline (reference sequence). V shed 6 bases and J shed 9 bases, with 14 bases lying between them. This CDR3 is CASSKQGAWELFF. CDR3 DNA sequence: TGTGCCAGCAGCAAACAGGGTGCTTGGGAGCTGTTTTTT.

The chain joins TRBV5-4 to TRBJ1-1; 8 positions match TRBD1. Germline CDR1 SGHNT, CDR2 YYREEE (reference sequence). This CDR3 region has 14 residues. The V and J ends lost 5 bases and 0 bases, in that order; junction bases with no gene match: 3. CDR3 protein: CASRTGEVNTEAFF. The CDR3, as DNA: TGTGCCAGCAGGACAGGGGAGGTGAACACTGAAGCTTTCTTT.